The rows below give T cell receptor beta chains drawn from one sample of a study of post-analysis software for immune sequencing data. TCRdb re-called the PCR reads through MiXCR, storing one row per CDR3 protein. The sample includes approximately 250,000 distinct CDR3 sequences, less than 40% seen only once; the top ten take under 5%. Sample: blood. These receptor sequences come from a girl aged 5-17 years with multiple sclerosis. CDR3s include the opening cysteine and the closing phenylalanine or tryptophan. The order of the fields is J gene, V gene, clone size, D gene, CDR3 DNA, CDR3 protein. D genes are given only for firm matches. Some rows have no size entry. The others give once, few or many, or a class for an expanded clone.

j_call: TRBJ2-7
v_call: TRBV4-1
clone_size: -
d_call: TRBD1
cdr3_nt: TGCGCCAGCAGCCAGACAGGGACGACCTCCTACGAGCAGTACTTC
cdr3_aa: CASSQTGTTSYEQYF

j_call: TRBJ2-1
v_call: TRBV28
clone_size: many
d_call: TRBD2
cdr3_nt: TGTGCCAGCAGCCCGCGGGGGGCACCCTACAATGAGCAGTTCTTC
cdr3_aa: CASSPRGAPYNEQFF

j_call: TRBJ2-5
v_call: TRBV3-1
clone_size: many
d_call: -
cdr3_nt: TGTGCCAGCAGCCAGAGGGGACCCAGCCAAGAGACCCAGTACTTC
cdr3_aa: CASSQRGPSQETQYF

j_call: TRBJ2-5
v_call: TRBV20-1
clone_size: -
d_call: -
cdr3_nt: TGCAGTGCTAGCTCACACGTCTCGAAAGAGACCCAGTACTTC
cdr3_aa: CSASSHVSKETQYF

j_call: TRBJ2-1
v_call: TRBV6-1
clone_size: -
d_call: TRBD2
cdr3_nt: TGTGCCAGCATAAAACTAGCGGGGGGCGACAATGAGCAGTTCTTC
cdr3_aa: CASIKLAGGDNEQFF

j_call: TRBJ1-2
v_call: TRBV30
clone_size: few
d_call: -
cdr3_nt: TGTGCCTGGAGTCCACCAATCGTCGGGGGCTACACCTTC
cdr3_aa: CAWSPPIVGGYTF

j_call: TRBJ1-2
v_call: TRBV14
clone_size: -
d_call: TRBD1
cdr3_nt: TGTGCCAGCAGCCACTATTCCCGGGACAGCTATGGCTACACCTTC
cdr3_aa: CASSHYSRDSYGYTF

j_call: TRBJ2-3
v_call: TRBV29-1
clone_size: -
d_call: -
cdr3_nt: TGCAGCGCGCCGCAAGGGAAGGATACGCAGTATTTT
cdr3_aa: CSAPQGKDTQYF

j_call: TRBJ1-5
v_call: TRBV7-9
clone_size: many
d_call: TRBD1
cdr3_nt: TGTGCCAGCAGCCACGGGACAGATAGCAATCAGCCCCAGCATTTT
cdr3_aa: CASSHGTDSNQPQHF

j_call: TRBJ2-3
v_call: TRBV20-1
clone_size: -
d_call: -
cdr3_nt: TGCAGTGCTAGTGGGGCTTGGGGGACGAGCACAGATACGCAGTATTTT
cdr3_aa: CSASGAWGTSTDTQYF

j_call: TRBJ1-2
v_call: TRBV20-1
clone_size: -
d_call: -
cdr3_nt: TGCAGTGCCCCCCAGTTCAGGAACTATGGCTACACCTTC
cdr3_aa: CSAPQFRNYGYTF

j_call: TRBJ2-1
v_call: TRBV28
clone_size: many
d_call: TRBD2
cdr3_nt: TGTGCCAGCAGAAGGCGGGGGGGCCGGGTTGATGAGCAGTTCTTC
cdr3_aa: CASRRRGGRVDEQFF

j_call: TRBJ2-1
v_call: TRBV5-1
clone_size: many
d_call: TRBD1
cdr3_nt: TGCGCCAGCAGCTGGGGGGACAGGGCTGGGGATGAGCAGTTCTTC
cdr3_aa: CASSWGDRAGDEQFF

j_call: TRBJ2-1
v_call: TRBV20-1
clone_size: once
d_call: TRBD2
cdr3_nt: TGCAGTGCTGCGGACCGGCGGGGGGAGGGGGATGAGCAGTTCTTC
cdr3_aa: CSAADRRGEGDEQFF

j_call: TRBJ2-3
v_call: TRBV20-1
clone_size: -
d_call: -
cdr3_nt: TGCAGTGCTGAGCCCCTAGTGGCTAGCACAGATACGCAGTATTTT
cdr3_aa: CSAEPLVASTDTQYF

j_call: TRBJ1-2
v_call: TRBV7-2
clone_size: few
d_call: -
cdr3_nt: TGTGCCAGCAGCTTAGGACCCCCCGCTGGCTACACCTTC
cdr3_aa: CASSLGPPAGYTF

j_call: TRBJ2-2
v_call: TRBV6-6
clone_size: many
d_call: -
cdr3_nt: TGTGCCAGCAATCCCGCTGCGAACACCGGGGAGCTGTTTTTT
cdr3_aa: CASNPAANTGELFF

j_call: TRBJ1-2
v_call: TRBV6-2/TRBV6-3
clone_size: many
d_call: -
cdr3_nt: TGTGCCAGCAGTTACTCGGGCCAACTCTATGGCTACACCTTC
cdr3_aa: CASSYSGQLYGYTF

j_call: TRBJ2-7
v_call: TRBV20-1
clone_size: -
d_call: TRBD1
cdr3_nt: TGCAGTGCTGAACACAGGGGGCGAGGATACGAGCAGTACTTC
cdr3_aa: CSAEHRGRGYEQYF

j_call: TRBJ2-3
v_call: TRBV12-3/TRBV12-4
clone_size: -
d_call: -
cdr3_nt: TGTGCCAGCAGTTTTAGGGAAACAGATACGCAGTATTTT
cdr3_aa: CASSFRETDTQYF

j_call: TRBJ2-1
v_call: TRBV7-3
clone_size: many
d_call: -
cdr3_nt: TGTGCCAGCAGCTTAAACACAGGGTCCTACAATGAGCAGTTCTTC
cdr3_aa: CASSLNTGSYNEQFF